The subject of this entry is one T cell receptor (beta chain). Its target is not known. The sample comes from a study of cytomegalovirus exposure and HLA in healthy donors. Primers for the PCR totalled 60 Vbeta and 13 Jbeta. Profiling relied on immunoSEQ multiplex PCR, and the TCRdb table lists in-frame clones only, not all of them. The repertoire holds about 120,000 clones, with about 75% as singletons. Likely unrecorded immune exposures existed in these nominally healthy donors. Notes on the study in general: Researchers catalogued over 150 TCR beta chains as cytomegalovirus-associated.

The sequenced sample consisted of PBMCs. This clonotype was obtained from a woman aged 40 to 55 in good health and CMV-seropositive.

The CDR3 reads CAWSVRSSGGPYNEQFF. The DNA of the CDR3 is TGTGCCTGGAGTGTACGGTCTAGCGGGGGGCCCTACAATGAGCAGTTCTTC. The chain couples TRBV30 to TRBJ2-1; 11 bases fit TRBD2. The V and J ends lost 0 bases and 2 bases, in that order; junction bases with no gene match: 6. Germline V CDR1 and CDR2: GTSNPN, SVGIG (reference sequence). The CDR3 covers 17 residues.